This paragraph covers one T cell receptor (beta chain) sequence. The CDR3 runs to 15 residues. V was clipped by 0 bases and J by 6 bases, with 11 bases between them. In germline, CDR1 is LNHNV, CDR2 YYDKDF (reference sequence). The sample originates from a study of OX40 agonist ivuxolimab in advanced cancers. Study-level background: Three patients, one with hepatocellular carcinoma and two with cutaneous melanoma, achieved partial responses.

Produced via immunoSEQ multiplex PCR; TCRdb's table is partial and in-frame only. The profile shows fewer than 90,000 clones, around 83% of them singletons. The chain has TRBV15 and TRBJ1-4; possibly TRBD1 for D (6 bases). Sample: CD4+ or CD8+ T cells sorted from blood, taken in a trial of the OX40 agonist ivuxolimab. This clonotype was sampled from an adult with an advanced solid tumor such as melanoma, head and neck, liver or kidney cancer. This CDR3 is CATSRDSAGDEKLFF. CDR3 coding DNA: TGTGCCACCAGCAGAGATTCGGCAGGGGATGAAAAACTGTTTTTT.